The 3 T cell receptor beta chains below were found in one sample sequenced in a study of T cell responses to AZD1222 COVID-19 vaccine. Only in-frame clones appear in the TCRdb table, and some are missing; sequencing was by immunoSEQ multiplex PCR. The sample holds some 140,000 clones, approximately 90% seen once. The starting material was peripheral blood, obtained on day 0 of AZD1222 vaccination. The receptors were sampled from an adult in good health.

The chain is built from TRBV7-9 and TRBJ1-1; D not certain. The CDR3 sequence is 13 residues long. V was pared by 5 bases and J by 7 bases, with 14 bases between. The germline gives CDR1 SEHNR, CDR2 FQNEAQ (reference sequence). For the CDR3, the DNA is TGTGCCAGCAGCCAAGAGGGTTTTGGTGAAGCTTTCTTT. This codes for CASSQEGFGEAFF.

The rearrangement uses TRBV7-2 and TRBJ2-3, with 12 nucleotides matching TRBD2. V trimming: 5 bases; J trimming: 1 base; junction bases outside the gene matches: 4. Looked up from germline, CDR1 is SGHTA and CDR2 is FQGNSA. The CDR3 is 16 residues long. The CDR3 DNA is TGTGCCAGCAGCCGCAGACTAGCGGGGGGCACAGATACGCAGTATTTT. Protein sequence: CASSRRLAGGTDTQYF.

V and J are TRBV6-5 and TRBJ1-2, with 9 bases matching TRBD1. This CDR3 comprises 12 residues. Germline trimming cut 8 bases from V and 8 bases from J; bases unmatched to any gene: 6. Germline V gene data show CDR1 as MNHEY and CDR2 as SVGAGI. CDR3 sequence: CASGQGRGGYTF. CDR3 nucleotides: TGTGCCAGCGGACAGGGGCGCGGGGGCTACACCTTC.